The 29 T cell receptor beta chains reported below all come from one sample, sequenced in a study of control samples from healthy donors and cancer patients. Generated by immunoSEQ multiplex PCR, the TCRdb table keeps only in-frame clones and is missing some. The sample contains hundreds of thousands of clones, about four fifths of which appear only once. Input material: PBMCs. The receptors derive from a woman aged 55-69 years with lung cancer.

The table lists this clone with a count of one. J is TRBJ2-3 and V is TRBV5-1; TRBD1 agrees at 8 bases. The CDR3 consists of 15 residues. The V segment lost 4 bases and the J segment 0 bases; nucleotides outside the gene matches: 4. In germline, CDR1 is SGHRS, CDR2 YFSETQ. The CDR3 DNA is TGCGCCAGCAGCCGACAGGGGCCTAGCACAGATACGCAGTATTTT. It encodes CASSRQGPSTDTQYF.

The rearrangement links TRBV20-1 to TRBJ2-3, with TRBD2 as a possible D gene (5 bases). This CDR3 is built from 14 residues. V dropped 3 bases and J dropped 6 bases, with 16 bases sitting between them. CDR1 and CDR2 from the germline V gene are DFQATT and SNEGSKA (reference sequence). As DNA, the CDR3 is TGCAGTGCTAGTCGGCGGGCGGCTACGGATACGCAGTATTTT. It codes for CSASRRAATDTQYF.

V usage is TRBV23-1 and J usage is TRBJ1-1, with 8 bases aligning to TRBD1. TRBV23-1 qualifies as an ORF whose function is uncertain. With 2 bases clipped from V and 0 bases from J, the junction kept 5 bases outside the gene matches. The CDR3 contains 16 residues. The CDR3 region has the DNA TGCGCCAGCAGTCAACCGGGACAGGCCGTGAACACTGAAGCTTTCTTT. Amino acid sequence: CASSQPGQAVNTEAFF.

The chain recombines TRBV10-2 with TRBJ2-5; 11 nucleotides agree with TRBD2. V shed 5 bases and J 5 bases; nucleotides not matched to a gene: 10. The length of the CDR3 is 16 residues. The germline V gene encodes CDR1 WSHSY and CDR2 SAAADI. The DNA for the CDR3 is TGCGCCAGCAGTCGACCGCTAGCGGGGGGAGAGGAGACCCAGTACTTC. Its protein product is CASSRPLAGGEETQYF.

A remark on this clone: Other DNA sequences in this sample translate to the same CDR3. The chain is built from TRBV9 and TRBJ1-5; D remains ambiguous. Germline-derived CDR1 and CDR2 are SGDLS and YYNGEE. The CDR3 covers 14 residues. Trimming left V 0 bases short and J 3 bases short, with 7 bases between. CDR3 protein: CASSVDGANQPQHF. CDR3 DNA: TGTGCCAGCAGCGTAGATGGTGCCAATCAGCCCCAGCATTTT. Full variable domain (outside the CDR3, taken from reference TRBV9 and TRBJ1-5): DSGVTQTPKHLITATGQRVTLRCSPRSGDLSVYWYQQSLDQGLQFLIQYYNGEERAKGNILERFSAQQFPDLHSELNLSSLELGDSALYFCASSVDGANQPQHFGDGTRLSIL.

The CDR3 nucleotides are TGTGCCAGCAAGAGGTACGGCACCGGGGAGCTGTTTTTT. Translating gives CASKRYGTGELFF. This chain links TRBV27 with TRBJ2-2; D call uncertain. The CDR3 is made up of 13 amino acids. Deletions cut 7 bases from V and 4 bases from J, with 10 bases between. From germline, CDR1 is MNHEY and CDR2 SMNVEV (reference sequence).

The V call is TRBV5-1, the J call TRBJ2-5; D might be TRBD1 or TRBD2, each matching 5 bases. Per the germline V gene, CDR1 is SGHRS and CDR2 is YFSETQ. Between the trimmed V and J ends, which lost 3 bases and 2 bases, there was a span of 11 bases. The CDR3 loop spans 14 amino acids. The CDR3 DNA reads TGCGCCAGCAGCTCGCAGGGACGGCAAGAGACCCAGTACTTC. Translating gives CASSSQGRQETQYF.

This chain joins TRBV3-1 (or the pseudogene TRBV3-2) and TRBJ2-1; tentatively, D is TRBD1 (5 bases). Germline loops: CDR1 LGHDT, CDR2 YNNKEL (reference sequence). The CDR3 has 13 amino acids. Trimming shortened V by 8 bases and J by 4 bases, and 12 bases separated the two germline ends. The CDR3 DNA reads TGTGCCAGCCGACAGCCGCCTTACAATGAGCAGTTCTTC. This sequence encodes CASRQPPYNEQFF.

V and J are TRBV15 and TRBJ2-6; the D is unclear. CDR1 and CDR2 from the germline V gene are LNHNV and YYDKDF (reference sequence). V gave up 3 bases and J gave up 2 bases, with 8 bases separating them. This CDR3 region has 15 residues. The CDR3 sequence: CATSSGRTGANVLTF. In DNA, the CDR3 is TGTGCCACCAGCAGTGGTAGAACTGGGGCCAACGTCCTGACTTTC.

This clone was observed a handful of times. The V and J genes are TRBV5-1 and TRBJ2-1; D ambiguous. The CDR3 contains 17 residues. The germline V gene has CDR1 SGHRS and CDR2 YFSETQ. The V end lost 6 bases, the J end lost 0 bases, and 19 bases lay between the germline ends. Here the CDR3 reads CASTPKDTRLSYNEQFF. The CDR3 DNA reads TGCGCCAGCACCCCTAAAGACACCCGCCTCTCCTACAATGAGCAGTTCTTC. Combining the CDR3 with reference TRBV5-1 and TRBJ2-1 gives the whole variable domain KAGVTQTPRYLIKTRGQQVTLSCSPISGHRSVSWYQQTPGQGLQFLFEYFSETQRNKGNFPGRFSGRQFSNSRSEMNVSTLELGDSALYLCASTPKDTRLSYNEQFFGPGTRLTVL.

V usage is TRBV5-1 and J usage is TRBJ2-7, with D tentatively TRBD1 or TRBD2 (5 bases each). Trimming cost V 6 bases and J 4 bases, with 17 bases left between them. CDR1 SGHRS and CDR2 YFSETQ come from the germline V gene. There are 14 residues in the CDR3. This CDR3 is CASTEPGRLYEQYF. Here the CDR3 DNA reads TGCGCCAGCACCGAACCGGGACGGTTATACGAGCAGTACTTC.

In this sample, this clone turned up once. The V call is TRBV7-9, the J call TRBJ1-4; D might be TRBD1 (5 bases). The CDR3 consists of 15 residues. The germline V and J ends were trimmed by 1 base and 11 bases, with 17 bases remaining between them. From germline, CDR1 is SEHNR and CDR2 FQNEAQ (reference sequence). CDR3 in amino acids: CASSLGVGTAGKLFF. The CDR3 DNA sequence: TGTGCCAGCAGCTTAGGGGTTGGGACCGCTGGCAAACTGTTTTTT.

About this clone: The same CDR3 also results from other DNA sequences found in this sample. CDR3 sequence (DNA): TGTGCCAGCAGCTTAGGGACTAGTTCGTACAATGAGCAGTTCTTC. It is translated as CASSLGTSSYNEQFF. The V call is TRBV7-3, the J call TRBJ2-1, with 8 bases matching TRBD2. With 2 bases clipped from V and 4 bases from J, the junction kept 4 bases outside the gene matches. Germline V CDR1 and CDR2: SGHTA, FQGTGA. The CDR3 extends over 15 amino acids.

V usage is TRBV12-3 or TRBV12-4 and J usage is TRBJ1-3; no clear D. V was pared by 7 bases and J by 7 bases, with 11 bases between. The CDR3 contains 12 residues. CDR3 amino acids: CASTAWENTIYF. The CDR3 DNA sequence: TGTGCCAGCACCGCATGGGAGAACACCATATATTTT.

CDR3 loop: CASSPTGWGFGEKLFF. The CDR3 coding sequence is TGTGCCAGCAGTCCCACCGGCTGGGGTTTTGGTGAAAAACTGTTTTTT. The gene calls are TRBV27 and TRBJ1-4; D remains unclear. Deletions cut 5 bases from V and 7 bases from J, with 20 bases between. The CDR3 has 16 amino acids. CDR1 is MNHEY and CDR2 is SMNVEV in the germline V gene (reference sequence).

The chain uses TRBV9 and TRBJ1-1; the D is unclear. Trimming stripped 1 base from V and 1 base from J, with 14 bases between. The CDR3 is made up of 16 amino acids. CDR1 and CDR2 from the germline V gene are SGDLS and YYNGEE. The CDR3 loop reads CASSVNPGRANTEAFF. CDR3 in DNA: TGTGCCAGCAGCGTAAACCCCGGGCGGGCGAACACTGAAGCTTTCTTT.

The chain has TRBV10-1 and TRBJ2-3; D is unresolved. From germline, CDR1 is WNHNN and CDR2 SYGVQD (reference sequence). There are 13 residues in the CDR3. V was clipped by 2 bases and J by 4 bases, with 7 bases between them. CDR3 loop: CASSEQVPDTQYF. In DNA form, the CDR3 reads TGCGCCAGCAGTGAGCAGGTTCCAGATACGCAGTATTTT.

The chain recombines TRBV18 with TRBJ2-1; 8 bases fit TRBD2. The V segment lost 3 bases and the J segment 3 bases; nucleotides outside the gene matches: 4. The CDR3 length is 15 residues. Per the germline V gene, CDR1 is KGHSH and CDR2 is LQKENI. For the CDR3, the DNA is TGTGCCAGCTCACCGTCCCTAGCGGGCTACAATGAGCAGTTCTTC. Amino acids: CASSPSLAGYNEQFF.

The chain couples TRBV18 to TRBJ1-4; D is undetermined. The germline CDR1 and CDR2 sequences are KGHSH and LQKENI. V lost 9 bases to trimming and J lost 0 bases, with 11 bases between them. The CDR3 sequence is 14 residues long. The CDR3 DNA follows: TGTGCCAGTTCAGAGACATCAACTAATGAAAAACTGTTTTTT. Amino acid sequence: CASSETSTNEKLFF.

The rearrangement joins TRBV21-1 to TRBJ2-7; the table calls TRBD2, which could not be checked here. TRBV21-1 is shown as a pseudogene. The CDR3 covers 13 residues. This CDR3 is CASIAAPSYEQYF. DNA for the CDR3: TGTGCCAGCATCGCGGCCCCCTCTTACGAGCAGTACTTC.

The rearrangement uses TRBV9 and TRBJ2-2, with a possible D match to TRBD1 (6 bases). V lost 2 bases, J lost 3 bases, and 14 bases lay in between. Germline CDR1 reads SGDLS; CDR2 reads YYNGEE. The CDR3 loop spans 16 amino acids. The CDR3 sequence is CASSVQSGVYTGELFF. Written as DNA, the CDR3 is TGTGCCAGCAGCGTTCAGTCAGGGGTATACACCGGGGAGCTGTTTTTT.

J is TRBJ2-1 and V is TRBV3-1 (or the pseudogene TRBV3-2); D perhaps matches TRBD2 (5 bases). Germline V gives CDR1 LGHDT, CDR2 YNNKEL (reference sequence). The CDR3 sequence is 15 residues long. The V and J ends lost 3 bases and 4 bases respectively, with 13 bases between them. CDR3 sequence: CASSHPGEKYNEQFF. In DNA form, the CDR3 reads TGTGCCAGCAGCCATCCCGGGGAGAAATACAATGAGCAGTTCTTC.

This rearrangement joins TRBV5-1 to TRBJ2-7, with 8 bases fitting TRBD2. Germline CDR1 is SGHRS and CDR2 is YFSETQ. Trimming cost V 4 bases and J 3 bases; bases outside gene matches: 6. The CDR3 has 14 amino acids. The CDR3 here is CASSTLAEGYEQYF. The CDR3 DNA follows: TGCGCCAGCAGCACACTAGCGGAAGGCTACGAGCAGTACTTC. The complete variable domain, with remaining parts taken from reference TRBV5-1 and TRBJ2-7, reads KAGVTQTPRYLIKTRGQQVTLSCSPISGHRSVSWYQQTPGQGLQFLFEYFSETQRNKGNFPGRFSGRQFSNSRSEMNVSTLELGDSALYLCASSTLAEGYEQYFGPGTRLTVT.

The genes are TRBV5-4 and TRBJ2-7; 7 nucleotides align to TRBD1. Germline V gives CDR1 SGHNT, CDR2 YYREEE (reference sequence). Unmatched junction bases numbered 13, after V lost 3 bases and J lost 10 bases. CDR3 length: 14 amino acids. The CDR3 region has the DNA TGTGCCAGCAGCTCCGGACAGGTGCCTAGACGTCAGTACTTC. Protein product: CASSSGQVPRRQYF.

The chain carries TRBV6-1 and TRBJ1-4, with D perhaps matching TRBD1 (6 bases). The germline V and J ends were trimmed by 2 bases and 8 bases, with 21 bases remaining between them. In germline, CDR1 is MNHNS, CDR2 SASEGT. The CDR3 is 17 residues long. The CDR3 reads CASSEPTWGPLDEKLFF. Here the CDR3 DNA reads TGTGCCAGCAGTGAACCCACTTGGGGGCCATTGGACGAAAAACTGTTTTTT.

CDR3 sequence: CASSSTPRETNYGYTF. CDR3 coding DNA: TGTGCCAGTAGTTCCACCCCCAGGGAAACCAACTATGGCTACACCTTC. This chain joins TRBV19 and TRBJ1-2, with D possibly matching TRBD1 (5 bases). Per germline, CDR1 LNHDA and CDR2 SQIVND (reference sequence). The CDR3 totals 16 residues. V lost 5 bases and J 2 bases, leaving 18 bases between the germline ends. The full variable domain, rest sourced from reference TRBV19 and TRBJ1-2, is DGGITQSPKYLFRKEGQNVTLSCEQNLNHDAMYWYRQDPGQGLRLIYYSQIVNDFQKGDIAEGYSVSREKKESFPLTVTSAQKNPTAFYLCASSSTPRETNYGYTFGSGTRLTVV.

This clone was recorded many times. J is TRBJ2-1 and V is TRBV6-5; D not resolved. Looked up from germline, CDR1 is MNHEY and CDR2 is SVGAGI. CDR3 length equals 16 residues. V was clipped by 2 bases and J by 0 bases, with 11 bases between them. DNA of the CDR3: TGTGCCAGCAGTTACCGACGGGTCTCCTCCTACAATGAGCAGTTCTTC. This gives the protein CASSYRRVSSYNEQFF.

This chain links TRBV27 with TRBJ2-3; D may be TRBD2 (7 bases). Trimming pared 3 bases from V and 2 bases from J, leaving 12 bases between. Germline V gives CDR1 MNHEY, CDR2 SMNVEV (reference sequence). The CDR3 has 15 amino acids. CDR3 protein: CASSFERGATDTQYF. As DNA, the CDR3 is TGTGCCAGCAGTTTTGAACGGGGGGCCACAGATACGCAGTATTTT.

The CDR3 DNA reads as TGCGCCAGCAGCCCGACCAGGGGCCAAGAGACCCAGTACTTC. As protein: CASSPTRGQETQYF. The chain links TRBV4-1 to TRBJ2-5; tentative D call: TRBD1 (6 bases). The CDR3 contains 14 residues. Germline V lookup: CDR1 MGHRA, CDR2 YSYEKL. Trimming shortened V by 4 bases and J by 1 base, and 10 bases separated the two germline ends.